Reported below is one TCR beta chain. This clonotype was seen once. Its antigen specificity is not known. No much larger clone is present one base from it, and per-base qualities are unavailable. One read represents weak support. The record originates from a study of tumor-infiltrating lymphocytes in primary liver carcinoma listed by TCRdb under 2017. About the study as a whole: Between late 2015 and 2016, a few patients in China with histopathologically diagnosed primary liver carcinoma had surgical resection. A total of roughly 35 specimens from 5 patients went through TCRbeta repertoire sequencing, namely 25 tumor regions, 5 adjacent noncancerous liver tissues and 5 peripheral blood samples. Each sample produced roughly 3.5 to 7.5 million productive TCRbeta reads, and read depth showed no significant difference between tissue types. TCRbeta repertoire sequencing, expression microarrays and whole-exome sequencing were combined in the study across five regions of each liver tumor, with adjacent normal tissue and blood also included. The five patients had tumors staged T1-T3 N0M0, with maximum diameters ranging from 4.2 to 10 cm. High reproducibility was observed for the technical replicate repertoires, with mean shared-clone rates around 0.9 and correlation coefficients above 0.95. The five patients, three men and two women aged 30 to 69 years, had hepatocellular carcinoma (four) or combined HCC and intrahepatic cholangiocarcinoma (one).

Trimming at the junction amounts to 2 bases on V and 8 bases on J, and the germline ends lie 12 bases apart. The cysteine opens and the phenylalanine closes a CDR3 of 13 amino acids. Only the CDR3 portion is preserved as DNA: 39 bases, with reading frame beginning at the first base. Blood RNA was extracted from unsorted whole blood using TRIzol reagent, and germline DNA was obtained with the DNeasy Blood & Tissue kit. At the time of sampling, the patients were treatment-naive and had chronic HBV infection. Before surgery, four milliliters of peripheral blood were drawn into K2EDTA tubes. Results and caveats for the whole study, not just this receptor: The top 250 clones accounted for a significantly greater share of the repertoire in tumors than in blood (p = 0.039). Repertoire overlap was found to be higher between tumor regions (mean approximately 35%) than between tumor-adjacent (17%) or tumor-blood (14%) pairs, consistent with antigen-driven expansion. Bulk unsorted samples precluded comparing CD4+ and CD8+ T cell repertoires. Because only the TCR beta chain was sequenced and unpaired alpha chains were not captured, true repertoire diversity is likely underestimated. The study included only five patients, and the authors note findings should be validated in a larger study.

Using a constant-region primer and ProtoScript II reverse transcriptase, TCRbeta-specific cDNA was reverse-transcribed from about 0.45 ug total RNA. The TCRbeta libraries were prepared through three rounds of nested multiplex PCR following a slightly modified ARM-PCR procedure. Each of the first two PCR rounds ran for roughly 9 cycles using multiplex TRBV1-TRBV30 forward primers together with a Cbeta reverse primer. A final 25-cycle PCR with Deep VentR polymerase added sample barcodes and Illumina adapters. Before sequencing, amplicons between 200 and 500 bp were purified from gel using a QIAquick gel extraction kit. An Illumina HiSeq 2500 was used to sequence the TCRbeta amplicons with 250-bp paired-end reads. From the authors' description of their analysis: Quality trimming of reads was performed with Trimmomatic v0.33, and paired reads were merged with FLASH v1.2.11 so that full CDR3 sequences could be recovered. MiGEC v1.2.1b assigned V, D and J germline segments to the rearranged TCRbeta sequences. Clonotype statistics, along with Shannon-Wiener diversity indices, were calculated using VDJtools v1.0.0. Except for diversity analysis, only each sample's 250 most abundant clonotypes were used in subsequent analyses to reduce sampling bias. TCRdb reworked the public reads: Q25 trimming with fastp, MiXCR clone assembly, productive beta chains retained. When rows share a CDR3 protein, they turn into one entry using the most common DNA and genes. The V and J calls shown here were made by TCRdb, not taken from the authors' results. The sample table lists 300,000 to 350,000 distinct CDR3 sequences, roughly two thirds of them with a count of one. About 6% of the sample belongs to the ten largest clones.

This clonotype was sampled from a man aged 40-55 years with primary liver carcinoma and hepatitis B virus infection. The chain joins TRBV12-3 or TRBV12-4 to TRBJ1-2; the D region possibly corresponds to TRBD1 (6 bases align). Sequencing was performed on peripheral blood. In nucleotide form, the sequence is TGTGCCAGCAGTTTAACAGGGCTAGTCGGCTACACCTTC. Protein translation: CASSLTGLVGYTF.